The clone carrying this T cell receptor beta chain was recorded many times. The antigen is unknown. These data originate in a study of T cell repertoires in cytomegalovirus infection. Study in general: Indicated by public TCR beta signatures were CMV infection and matching HLA type.

Whole-study results and caveats: In two of eight donors, the top clonotype was HLA-C-restricted CMV-specific.

TCRdb re-derived calls from the reads in MiXCR, one entry per CDR3 protein. The table includes approximately 550,000 distinct CDR3 sequences, approximately 17% detected once. The CDR3 is made up of 14 amino acids. CDR1 is MNHEY and CDR2 is SVGAGI in the germline V gene. The V gene lost 0 bases and the J gene lost 3 bases, with 8 bases spanning the gap. Sequenced material: CD8+ T cells from PBMCs. The TCR sequence derives from a human donor in good health (CMV status not recorded). Some clones in this sample may be carry-over from other donors' samples. The chain has TRBV6-5 and TRBJ1-2; weak D call: TRBD1 (5 bases). CDR3 coding DNA: TGTGCCAGCAGTTACTCAGGGGCGGACTATGGCTACACCTTC. It codes for CASSYSGADYGYTF.